One T cell receptor (beta chain) is described in this entry. The antigen is undetermined. The data derive from a study of T cell responses to AZD1222 COVID-19 vaccine. Study results and caveats: CD4 TCRs linked to vaccination spanned spike, dominating at 160-218 and 743-854. Compared with day 0, the breadth and depth of the Spike-specific TCR repertoire rose significantly after two doses of AZD1222.

This CDR3 has 11 amino acids. Germline V gives CDR1 LNHDA, CDR2 SQIVND (reference sequence). V lost 3 bases to trimming and J lost 7 bases, with 6 bases between them. Using immunoSEQ multiplex PCR, the repertoire was profiled, and TCRdb retains in-frame clones only, with some absent. The sample contains roughly 130,000 clones, just under 95% of which appear only once. This TCR was sampled from an adult in good health. This chain uses TRBV19 with TRBJ1-2; no definite D call. Sequencing was performed on peripheral blood, taken on day 0 of AZD1222 vaccination. In DNA form, the CDR3 reads TGTGCCAGTAGTATGGAGGGTGGCTACACCTTC. This codes for CASSMEGGYTF.